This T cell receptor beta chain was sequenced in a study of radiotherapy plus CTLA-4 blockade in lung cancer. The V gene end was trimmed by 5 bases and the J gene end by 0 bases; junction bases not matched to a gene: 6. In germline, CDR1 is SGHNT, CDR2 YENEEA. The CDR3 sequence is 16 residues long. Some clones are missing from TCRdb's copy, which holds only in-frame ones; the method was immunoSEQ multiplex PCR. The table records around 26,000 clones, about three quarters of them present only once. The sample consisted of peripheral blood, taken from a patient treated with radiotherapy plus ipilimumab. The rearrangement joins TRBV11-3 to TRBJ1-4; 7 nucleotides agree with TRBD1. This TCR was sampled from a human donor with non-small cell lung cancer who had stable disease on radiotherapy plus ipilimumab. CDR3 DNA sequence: TGTGCCAGCAGCCAAAGACAGGGTACAACTAATGAAAAACTGTTTTTT. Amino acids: CASSQRQGTTNEKLFF.